The 14 T cell receptor beta chains below were found in one sample sequenced in a study of molecular identifiers for immune sequencing clone quantification. TCRdb passed the PCR reads through MiXCR, listing each CDR3 protein once. Of around 470,000 distinct CDR3 sequences in the sample, about a fifth were seen once. The sample taken for sequencing was naive CD8+ T cells from blood, with Jurkat cell RNA spiked in. Subset defined: FACS-sorted CD8+CD4-CCR7+CD45RA+ naive T cells. The receptors here all came from a human donor in good health. Some libraries in this study had Jurkat cell RNA spiked in.

J is TRBJ2-7 and V is TRBV6-5; 9 nucleotides match TRBD2. With 2 bases clipped from V and 2 bases from J, the junction kept 1 base outside the gene matches. This CDR3 comprises 14 residues. Germline V CDR1 and CDR2: MNHEY, SVGAGI. The DNA of the CDR3 is TGTGCCAGCAGTTACGCGGGGGGGGCCTACGAGCAGTACTTC. Residues: CASSYAGGAYEQYF.

The sample holds many counts of this clonotype. This chain joins TRBV30 and TRBJ1-2; D possibly corresponds to TRBD1 (6 bases). The length of the CDR3 is 15 residues. The V end was cut by 5 bases, the J end by 6 bases, with 22 bases between. Germline values: CDR1 GTSNPN, CDR2 SVGIG (reference sequence). The CDR3 nucleotides are TGTGCCTGGGGGGAACTACAGGGCTGGGTAGATGGCTACACCTTC. Its translation is CAWGELQGWVDGYTF.

This clonotype was observed many times. V usage is TRBV7-9 and J usage is TRBJ1-5; D is unclear. The CDR3 loop spans 12 amino acids. The germline V gene has CDR1 SEHNR and CDR2 FQNEAQ (reference sequence). The V and J ends lost 5 bases and 4 bases respectively, with 6 bases between them. The CDR3: CASSPTNQPQHF. The CDR3, as DNA: TGTGCCAGCAGCCCCACGAATCAGCCCCAGCATTTT.

As to this clonotype: The junction shows a germline mismatch at one end, possibly a read error. J is TRBJ1-5 and V is TRBV28; tentative D call: TRBD1 (5 bases). The CDR3 loop spans 12 amino acids. CDR1 MDHEN and CDR2 SYDVKM come from the germline V gene. In DNA form, the CDR3 reads TGTGCCACCGGTCGGGGCAATCAGCCCCTGCATTTT. It codes for CATGRGNQPLHF.

This clonotype was counted at least ten times. The CDR3 DNA follows: TGCGCCAGCAGCCAAGATCGCGGCCAGAACACTGAAGCTTTCTTT. This gives the protein CASSQDRGQNTEAFF. The chain joins TRBV4-1 to TRBJ1-1; D gene uncertain. Per germline, CDR1 MGHRA and CDR2 YSYEKL. CDR3 length: 15 amino acids. The germline V and J ends were trimmed by 0 bases and 1 base, with 9 bases remaining between them.

The J gene is TRBJ2-2, the V gene TRBV7-8; 7 bases agree with TRBD1. The CDR3 runs 15 residues. Germline V gene data show CDR1 as SGHVS and CDR2 as FQNEAQ. V shed 3 bases and J 1 base; nucleotides not matched to a gene: 2. CDR3 nucleotides: TGTGCCAGCAGCTTGGGGACAGAGAACACCGGGGAGCTGTTTTTT. This encodes CASSLGTENTGELFF.

This clonotype was counted only a few times. The genes are TRBV5-6 and TRBJ2-5; 7 bases align to TRBD1. This CDR3 is 13 amino acids long. Germline lookup yields CDR1 SGHDT and CDR2 YYEEEE. After removal of 4 bases from V and 3 bases from J, the junction contained 3 bases not matched to a gene. The CDR3 sequence: CASSIDREETQYF. For the CDR3, the DNA is TGTGCCAGCAGCATAGACAGGGAAGAGACCCAGTACTTC.

This clonotype came up many times. The V and J genes are TRBV28 and TRBJ2-4; 9 bases match TRBD2. The CDR3 length is 17 residues. Per germline, CDR1 MDHEN and CDR2 SYDVKM. The ends lost 3 bases at V and 1 base at J; junction bases unmatched: 7. CDR3 DNA sequence: TGTGCCAGCAGTTTCTCGCGGGGGGGATTGGCCAAAAACATTCAGTACTTC. It yields the protein CASSFSRGGLAKNIQYF. The whole variable domain, filled in from reference TRBV28 and TRBJ2-4, reads DVKVTQSSRYLVKRTGEKVFLECVQDMDHENMFWYRQDPGLGLRLIYFSYDVKMKEKGDIPEGYSVSREKKERFSLILESASTNQTSMYLCASSFSRGGLAKNIQYFGAGTRLSVL.

The rearrangement uses TRBV9 and TRBJ1-4, with 10 bases aligning to TRBD1. There are 15 residues in the CDR3. Germline V gives CDR1 SGDLS, CDR2 YYNGEE. Trimming took 2 bases from V and 7 from J; bases not matched to a gene: 5. CDR3 bases: TGTGCCAGCAGCGTCGCGGGGGACAGGGGTGAAAAACTGTTTTTT. Translated, it gives CASSVAGDRGEKLFF.

This clonotype was found many times. V gene TRBV14 combines with J gene TRBJ2-3, with D hard to call. V gave up 3 bases and J gave up 6 bases, with 16 bases separating them. The CDR3 runs to 15 residues. In germline, CDR1 is SGHDN, CDR2 FVKESK. The CDR3 reads CASSHNGPFSDTQYF. The CDR3 bases are TGTGCCAGCAGCCACAACGGGCCCTTCAGCGATACGCAGTATTTT.

This clonotype has only a few counts. Just one base apart from a much larger clone, this may be a read error. This chain uses TRBV5-1 with TRBJ1-4, with 8 positions matching TRBD1. CDR3 length: 14 amino acids. The ends lost 4 bases at V and 10 bases at J; junction bases unmatched: 9. In germline, CDR1 is SGHRS, CDR2 YFSETQ. The DNA of the CDR3 is TGCGCCAGCAGCCTGACAGGGGCTGGTGCAAAACTGTTTTTT. It codes for CASSLTGAGAKLFF.

The CDR3 here is CASSFGGRSVIETQYF. In DNA form, the CDR3 reads TGTGCCAGTAGTTTTGGCGGGAGGTCTGTAATAGAGACCCAGTACTTC. The rearrangement links TRBV19 to TRBJ2-5, with TRBD2 matching 8 bases. The ends lost 5 bases at V and 4 bases at J; junction bases unmatched: 12. The CDR3 covers 16 residues. In germline, CDR1 is LNHDA, CDR2 SQIVND (reference sequence).

The V call is TRBV12-3 or TRBV12-4, the J call TRBJ2-2; D gene uncertain. V was trimmed by 5 bases and J by 7 bases, leaving 8 bases between them. The CDR3 covers 12 residues. The CDR3 nucleotides read TGTGCCAGCAGTGGAACGGGCGGGGAGCTGTTTTTT. This codes for CASSGTGGELFF.

For this clonotype: A read error may produce the germline difference seen at one junction end. This chain links TRBV5-6 with TRBJ1-5, with a tentative D call TRBD1 (5 bases). The germline gives CDR1 SGHDT, CDR2 YYEEEE. This CDR3 is built from 13 residues. CDR3 loop: CAGSSGGSQPQHF. The CDR3 nucleotides are TGTGCCGGCAGCTCCGGGGGGAGTCAGCCCCAGCATTTT.